A selection of T cell receptor beta chains follows, all from one sample in a study of T cell responses to AZD1222 COVID-19 vaccine. Sequencing was performed with immunoSEQ multiplex PCR; in TCRdb, only in-frame clones are kept and a portion is missing. The data hold some 55,000 clones, with 70% to 90% observed a single time. Material: peripheral blood, obtained on day 0 of AZD1222 vaccination. These receptors were taken from an adult in good health. Both conserved end residues are part of each CDR3. D genes are given only for firm matches. A clone size is listed for some rows: how often the clone was seen (once, few, many), or a class if it is expanded.

size	V	J	D	CDR3	DNA
NA	TRBV6-1	TRBJ2-5	TRBD2	CASSADLAGGPGETQYF	TGTGCCAGCAGTGCGGATCTAGCGGGGGGGCCGGGAGAGACCCAGTACTTC
NA	TRBV3-1/TRBV3-2	TRBJ1-5	NA	CASSQGWGGNQPQHF	TGTGCCAGCAGCCAAGGCTGGGGCGGCAATCAGCCCCAGCATTTT
once	TRBV27	TRBJ2-1	TRBD2	CASRSLGGGGGDNEQFF	TGTGCCAGCAGATCCCTGGGTGGGGGGGGAGGCGACAATGAGCAGTTCTTC
NA	TRBV24-1	TRBJ2-2	TRBD1	CATSDSLTRDREVTGELFF	TGTGCCACCAGTGATTCCCTCACCCGGGACAGGGAAGTCACCGGGGAGCTGTTTTTT
NA	TRBV6-5	TRBJ1-2	TRBD1	CASGYSGTGVGYGYTF	TGTGCCAGCGGTTATTCCGGGACAGGGGTTGGGTATGGCTACACCTTC
NA	TRBV24-1	TRBJ2-1	TRBD1	CATSSWQGAPNEQFF	TGTGCCACCAGTAGCTGGCAGGGGGCCCCAAATGAGCAGTTCTTC
NA	TRBV7-9	TRBJ1-5	TRBD1	CASSFGQGGQPQHF	TGTGCCAGCAGCTTCGGACAGGGAGGGCAGCCCCAGCATTTT
NA	TRBV7-2	TRBJ2-1	TRBD2	CASSPWGGGAKYEQFF	TGTGCCAGCAGCCCTTGGGGCGGGGGAGCTAAGTATGAGCAGTTCTTC
NA	TRBV10-3	TRBJ2-7	TRBD1	CAISESGQGYYEQYF	TGTGCCATCAGTGAGTCGGGACAGGGATACTACGAGCAGTACTTC
NA	TRBV6-5	TRBJ1-4	TRBD1	CASRGGGTANEKLFF	TGTGCCAGCAGGGGGGGAGGGACAGCTAATGAAAAACTGTTTTTT
NA	TRBV21-1	TRBJ2-5	NA	CASSKVFGETQYF	TGTGCCAGCAGCAAAGTCTTCGGGGAGACCCAGTACTTC
NA	TRBV15	TRBJ1-1	TRBD1	CATSPFPMTGTENTEAFF	TGTGCCACCAGCCCCTTTCCTATGACAGGGACTGAAAACACTGAAGCTTTCTTT
few	TRBV18	TRBJ2-2	TRBD1	CASSPRGQSNTGELFF	TGTGCCAGCTCACCACGGGGACAGTCGAACACCGGGGAGCTGTTTTTT
NA	TRBV27	TRBJ2-7	NA	CASSPPIFEQYF	TGTGCCAGCAGTCCCCCGATCTTCGAGCAGTACTTC
NA	TRBV6-1	TRBJ1-2	NA	CASSEVLFDYGYTF	TGTGCCAGCAGTGAAGTCCTGTTCGACTATGGCTACACCTTC
NA	TRBV13	TRBJ2-1	TRBD2	CASSRIAGEPSSYNEQFF	TGTGCCAGCAGTCGAATCGCGGGGGAACCGAGCTCCTACAATGAGCAGTTCTTC
once	TRBV10-3	TRBJ2-7	NA	CAISESIGGEQYF	TGTGCCATCAGTGAGTCGATAGGCGGAGAGCAGTACTTC
NA	TRBV3-1/TRBV3-2	TRBJ2-1	TRBD2	CASSPTLSGGDNEQFF	TGTGCCAGCAGCCCGACCTTGAGCGGGGGGGACAATGAGCAGTTCTTC
NA	TRBV9	TRBJ1-4	NA	CASSVAGGNNEKLFF	TGTGCCAGCAGCGTAGCGGGGGGGAATAATGAAAAACTGTTTTTT
few	TRBV30	TRBJ2-7	NA	CAWSVSSYEQYF	TGTGCCTGGAGTGTGAGCTCCTACGAGCAGTACTTC
once	TRBV6-5	TRBJ1-2	NA	CASSSRAGMGYTF	TGTGCCAGCAGTTCCCGGGCCGGAATGGGCTACACCTTC
NA	TRBV11-2	TRBJ1-6	NA	CASNFDRFANSPLHF	TGTGCCAGCAACTTCGACAGGTTTGCTAATTCACCCCTCCACTTT
NA	TRBV4-1	TRBJ1-4	NA	CASSQGRSTNEKLFF	TGCGCCAGCAGCCAAGGACGGTCAACTAATGAAAAACTGTTTTTT
NA	TRBV28	TRBJ2-7	TRBD1	CASSLGTGTYEQYF	TGTGCCAGCAGTCTAGGGACAGGGACCTACGAGCAGTACTTC
NA	TRBV7-2	TRBJ1-2	TRBD1	CASSPDRVGGYTF	TGTGCCAGCAGCCCGGACAGGGTAGGTGGCTACACCTTC
NA	TRBV28	TRBJ1-1	NA	CASSLGQTEAFF	TGTGCCAGCAGTTTAGGGCAGACTGAAGCTTTCTTT
NA	TRBV5-1	TRBJ1-1	TRBD1	CASSQDRGHTEAFF	TGCGCCAGCAGCCAGGACAGGGGGCACACTGAAGCTTTCTTT
NA	TRBV5-1	TRBJ1-2	TRBD1	CASSPGTGSNYGYTF	TGCGCCAGCAGCCCCGGGACAGGGTCAAACTATGGCTACACCTTC
NA	TRBV7-2	TRBJ1-6	NA	CASSLGWGQGNSPLHF	TGTGCCAGCAGCTTAGGTTGGGGGCAAGGTAATTCACCCCTCCACTTT
NA	TRBV4-1	TRBJ1-6	NA	CASSLRRGTDSPLHF	TGCGCCAGCAGCCTACGTAGGGGGACGGATTCACCCCTCCACTTT
NA	TRBV6-5	TRBJ1-4	NA	CASRPRGGKNEKLFF	TGTGCCAGCAGGCCCCGAGGAGGTAAAAATGAAAAACTGTTTTTT
NA	TRBV4-3	TRBJ2-7	NA	CASSQGYGETLYEQYF	TGCGCCAGCAGCCAAGGATACGGGGAGACGCTTTACGAGCAGTACTTC
NA	TRBV5-4	TRBJ1-2	NA	CASSSTRDRPTCF	TGTGCCAGCAGCTCGACTCGTGACAGGCCGACATGCTTC
once	TRBV24-1	TRBJ2-7	TRBD1	CATSLTGGYEQYF	TGTGCCACCAGTCTGACAGGGGGGTACGAGCAGTACTTC